The 29 T cell receptor beta chains listed next were all sequenced from one sample in a study of T cell responses to AZD1222 COVID-19 vaccine. Only in-frame clones appear in the TCRdb table, and some are missing; sequencing was by immunoSEQ multiplex PCR. The data show under 95,000 clones, 86% seen once. The source was peripheral blood, collected on day 0 of AZD1222 vaccination. The source of these receptors is an adult in good health.

The chain uses TRBV11-2 and TRBJ2-7; D is perhaps TRBD1 or TRBD2 (5 bases each). Looked up from germline, CDR1 is SGHAT and CDR2 is FQNNGV. The CDR3 is 14 residues long. Deletions cut 5 bases from V and 5 bases from J, with 16 bases between. CDR3 residues: CASSEQAGTHEQYF. The CDR3 DNA follows: TGTGCCAGCAGCGAACAGGCAGGGACCCACGAGCAGTACTTC. The full variable domain, with the rest looked up from reference TRBV11-2 and TRBJ2-7, is EAGVAQSPRYKIIEKRQSVAFWCNPISGHATLYWYQQILGQGPKLLIQFQNNGVVDDSQLPKDRFSAERLKGVDSTLKIQPAKLEDSAVYLCASSEQAGTHEQYFGPGTRLTVT.

The chain links TRBV15 to TRBJ2-5; a weak D match, TRBD2 (6 bases). V lost 0 bases to trimming and J lost 1 base, with 9 bases between them. In germline, CDR1 is LNHNV, CDR2 YYDKDF (reference sequence). The CDR3 consists of 15 residues. CDR3 in DNA: TGTGCCACCAGCAGAGATCGGGGGTTCCAAGAGACCCAGTACTTC. Translating gives CATSRDRGFQETQYF.

The genes are TRBV7-3 and TRBJ2-3, with D hard to call. Trimming stripped 5 bases from V and 4 bases from J, with 13 bases between. The CDR3 sequence is 14 residues long. The V gene's germline CDR1 is SGHTA and CDR2 FQGTGA. CDR3 in DNA: TGTGCCAGCAGCCCTAGTCATAGCTCAGATACGCAGTATTTT. Protein sequence: CASSPSHSSDTQYF.

The rearrangement joins TRBV5-6 to TRBJ1-2, with 9 bases identical to TRBD1. V trimming: 0 bases; J trimming: 4 bases; junction bases outside the gene matches: 13. The V gene's germline CDR1 is SGHDT and CDR2 YYEEEE. This CDR3 contains 18 residues. CDR3 residues: CASSLGTPGTGPLYGYTF. The CDR3, as DNA: TGTGCCAGCAGCTTGGGGACCCCCGGGACAGGGCCCCTCTATGGCTACACCTTC. Full variable domain (rest looked up from reference TRBV5-6 and TRBJ1-2): DAGVTQSPTHLIKTRGQQVTLRCSPKSGHDTVSWYQQALGQGPQFIFQYYEEEERQRGNFPDRFSGHQFPNYSSELNVNALLLGDSALYLCASSLGTPGTGPLYGYTFGSGTRLTVV.

The chain recombines TRBV30 with TRBJ2-7; possibly TRBD2 for D (6 bases). This CDR3 has 14 amino acids. Germline V gene lookup returns CDR1 GTSNPN and CDR2 SVGIG (reference sequence). V was clipped by 1 base and J by 3 bases, with 13 bases between them. The CDR3 region is CAWSGQWGVYEQYF. For the CDR3, the DNA is TGTGCCTGGAGTGGACAGTGGGGGGTCTACGAGCAGTACTTC.

The rearrangement joins TRBV9 to TRBJ2-5; D unclear. CDR1 and CDR2 from the germline V gene are SGDLS and YYNGEE. Deletions cut 4 bases from V and 2 bases from J, with 12 bases between. CDR3 length: 14 residues. DNA of the CDR3: TGTGCCAGCAGCCCAGCGCTCTGGCAAGAGACCCAGTACTTC. This translates into CASSPALWQETQYF.

The chain employs TRBV7-2 and TRBJ2-2; D is perhaps TRBD1 or TRBD2 (8 bases each). Trimming shortened V by 4 bases and J by 4 bases, and 19 bases separated the two germline ends. This CDR3 spans 17 amino acids. Germline V gene sequence: CDR1 SGHTA, CDR2 FQGNSA. CDR3 sequence (DNA): TGTGCCAGCAGCTGGACAGGGAGCGGGAGTGGCACCGGGGAGCTGTTTTTT. Translated: CASSWTGSGSGTGELFF.

This clone appeared once. This chain uses TRBV11-3 with TRBJ2-5, with D perhaps TRBD2 (6 bases). The CDR3 spans 16 residues. The germline V gene has CDR1 SGHNT and CDR2 YENEEA. Trimming took 1 base from V and 0 from J, leaving 12 bases between them. CDR3: CASSLGGLPYQETQYF. The CDR3 region has the DNA TGTGCCAGCAGCTTAGGGGGACTCCCGTACCAAGAGACCCAGTACTTC.

The chain links TRBV7-9 to TRBJ2-7, with 10 bases aligning to TRBD1. Germline V gene data show CDR1 as SEHNR and CDR2 as FQNEAQ (reference sequence). The CDR3 loop spans 14 amino acids. V lost 5 bases and J lost 6; bases outside the gene matches: 7. CDR3 residues: CASSRGQGLGEQYF. The CDR3 DNA sequence: TGTGCCAGCAGCAGGGGACAGGGGTTGGGCGAGCAGTACTTC.

The chain uses TRBV7-8 and TRBJ1-1; D may be TRBD1 (5 bases). There are 15 residues in the CDR3. Trimming took off 2 bases at V and 4 bases at J, with 14 bases between the two ends. Germline CDR1 is SGHVS and CDR2 is FQNEAQ. The CDR3 spells CASSLKGGEITEAFF. The CDR3 DNA is TGTGCCAGCAGCTTAAAAGGAGGGGAGATCACTGAAGCTTTCTTT.

The chain recombines TRBV28 with TRBJ2-7; TRBD2 aligns across 8 bases. The germline gives CDR1 MDHEN, CDR2 SYDVKM. V shed 6 bases, J shed 1 base, and the junction held 2 bases outside the gene matches. The CDR3 is made up of 13 amino acids. CDR3: CASRVAGSYEQYF. Here the CDR3 DNA reads TGTGCCAGCAGGGTAGCGGGGTCCTACGAGCAGTACTTC. The whole variable domain, filled in from reference TRBV28 and TRBJ2-7, reads DVKVTQSSRYLVKRTGEKVFLECVQDMDHENMFWYRQDPGLGLRLIYFSYDVKMKEKGDIPEGYSVSREKKERFSLILESASTNQTSMYLCASRVAGSYEQYFGPGTRLTVT.

The V gene is TRBV25-1, the J gene TRBJ1-2; the D is unclear. The CDR3 is 15 amino acids. Germline values: CDR1 MGHDK, CDR2 SYGVNS. Trimming removed 2 bases from V and 7 bases from J, with 17 bases in between. The CDR3: CASSEREGITSGYTF. CDR3 bases: TGTGCCAGCAGTGAACGGGAAGGGATCACGTCTGGCTACACCTTC.

The chain recombines TRBV5-6 with TRBJ2-2; the D gene is possibly TRBD2 (5 bases). Looked up from germline, CDR1 is SGHDT and CDR2 is YYEEEE. Deletions cut 7 bases from V and 1 base from J, with 14 bases between. The CDR3 totals 15 residues. The DNA of the CDR3 is TGTGCCAGCTGGGGATGGACTGGGAACACCGGGGAGCTGTTTTTT. As protein: CASWGWTGNTGELFF.

This chain connects TRBV4-3 to TRBJ1-4, with 9 bases fitting TRBD1. Trimming took 1 base from V and 6 from J; bases not matched to a gene: 3. Germline CDR1 LGHNA, CDR2 YSLEER. The CDR3 covers 15 residues. CDR3 nucleotide sequence: TGCGCCAGCAGCCAAGGGACAGGGGACCATGAAAAACTGTTTTTT. Residues: CASSQGTGDHEKLFF.

CDR3: CASSRLDLNTEAFF. CDR3 nucleotides: TGTGCCAGCAGCCGACTGGATTTGAACACTGAAGCTTTCTTT. The rearrangement links TRBV6-2 or TRBV6-3 to TRBJ1-1; D is unclear. Germline CDR1 reads MNHEY; CDR2 reads SVGEGT. The CDR3 has 14 amino acids. The ends were cut back, 6 bases at V and 0 bases at J, with 11 bases in the middle.

J is TRBJ2-7 and V is TRBV3-1 (or the pseudogene TRBV3-2); D remains ambiguous. The CDR3 has 14 residues. The germline V and J ends were trimmed by 0 bases and 3 bases, with 9 bases remaining between them. From germline, CDR1 is LGHDT and CDR2 YNNKEL (reference sequence). CDR3 nucleotide sequence: TGTGCCAGCAGCCAAGATCCCGGAAGCTACGAGCAGTACTTC. Residues: CASSQDPGSYEQYF.

The chain couples TRBV18 to TRBJ1-1, with unresolved D. The CDR3 has 10 amino acids. Germline CDR1 reads KGHSH; CDR2 reads LQKENI. Trimming removed 6 bases at V and 7 bases at J, with 6 bases between. Here the CDR3 DNA reads TGTGCCAGCTCCGGGAGTGAAGCTTTCTTT. This gives the protein CASSGSEAFF.

V gene TRBV27 combines with J gene TRBJ2-5; 11 positions match TRBD2. The CDR3 length is 17 residues. The germline CDR1 and CDR2 sequences are MNHEY and SMNVEV (reference sequence). Trimming removed 10 bases from V and 1 base from J; junction bases left unmatched: 14. CDR3: CATRMTFSGRGQETQYF. Here the CDR3 DNA reads TGTGCCACCCGAATGACTTTTAGCGGGAGGGGCCAAGAGACCCAGTACTTC.

V gene TRBV30 combines with J gene TRBJ1-3, with D possibly being TRBD1 (6 bases). This CDR3 is built from 18 residues. Germline CDR1 and CDR2: GTSNPN and SVGIG (reference sequence). Trimming stripped 0 bases from V and 2 bases from J, with 20 bases between. CDR3 sequence: CAWSVGMAGAVTGNTIYF. As DNA, the CDR3 is TGTGCCTGGAGTGTGGGAATGGCAGGGGCGGTAACTGGAAACACCATATATTTT.

This sequence joins TRBV7-2 and TRBJ2-7, with D maybe TRBD1 (6 bases). Trimming removed 3 bases at V and 2 bases at J, with 14 bases between. The CDR3 is 15 amino acids. Germline lookup yields CDR1 SGHTA and CDR2 FQGNSA. CDR3 in DNA: TGTGCCAGCAGCTTGCTATGGGACACTCCCTACGAGCAGTACTTC. Amino acids: CASSLLWDTPYEQYF.

This chain uses TRBV11-2 with TRBJ2-3, with a tentative D call TRBD1 (6 bases). V shed 6 bases and J shed 4 bases, with 23 bases lying between them. This CDR3 spans 17 amino acids. In germline, CDR1 is SGHAT, CDR2 FQNNGV. CDR3 nucleotide sequence: TGTGCCAGCAGGATCCCCCCCGGACAGCTCGGGGCAGATACGCAGTATTTT. It yields the protein CASRIPPGQLGADTQYF. The variable domain in full, with the rest retrieved from reference TRBV11-2 and TRBJ2-3, is EAGVAQSPRYKIIEKRQSVAFWCNPISGHATLYWYQQILGQGPKLLIQFQNNGVVDDSQLPKDRFSAERLKGVDSTLKIQPAKLEDSAVYLCASRIPPGQLGADTQYFGPGTRLTVL.

The chain couples TRBV12-3 or TRBV12-4 to TRBJ1-1, with a weak D call TRBD1 (5 bases). CDR3 length: 13 residues. The germline V and J ends were trimmed by 5 bases and 0 bases, with 7 bases remaining between them. The CDR3, as DNA: TGTGCCAGCAGTCCAGGGTTGAACACTGAAGCTTTCTTT. As protein: CASSPGLNTEAFF.

This clone was counted a few times. The chain recombines TRBV29-1 with TRBJ1-2, with 8 bases identical to TRBD1. Germline V gene lookup returns CDR1 SQVTM and CDR2 ANQGSEA. After removal of 6 bases from V and 4 bases from J, the junction contained 10 bases not matched to a gene. This CDR3 spans 14 amino acids. The DNA for the CDR3 is TGCAGCGTCCGACCGGGACAGGCATCCTATGGCTACACCTTC. Its translation is CSVRPGQASYGYTF. The complete variable domain, with remaining parts taken from reference TRBV29-1 and TRBJ1-2, reads SAVISQKPSRDICQRGTSLTIQCQVDSQVTMMFWYRQQPGQSLTLIATANQGSEATYESGFVIDKFPISRPNLTFSTLTVSNMSPEDSSIYLCSVRPGQASYGYTFGSGTRLTVV.

This chain uses TRBV24-1 with TRBJ1-4; the D is unclear. The germline gives CDR1 KGHDR, CDR2 SFDVKD. V dropped 4 bases and J dropped 7 bases, with 15 bases sitting between them. The CDR3 consists of 15 residues. As DNA, the CDR3 is TGTGCCACCAGTGACCCCGGAGGGTGGGGTGAAAAACTGTTTTTT. Its translation: CATSDPGGWGEKLFF.

The chain employs TRBV5-6 and TRBJ1-5; the D gene is possibly TRBD1 (6 bases). Germline assignment: CDR1 SGHDT and CDR2 YYEEEE. The CDR3 sequence is 16 residues long. Trimming left V 0 bases short and J 2 bases short, with 12 bases between. In DNA, the CDR3 is TGTGCCAGCAGCTTGGTTAGGGGGGGAGGCAATCAGCCCCAGCATTTT. It specifies CASSLVRGGGNQPQHF.

This clone is a singleton in its sample. The genes are TRBV11-2 and TRBJ2-3; 10 nucleotides agree with TRBD2. The junction had 3 bases not matched to a gene; V was cut back by 1 base and J by 2 bases. CDR3 length equals 16 residues. Germline CDR1 and CDR2: SGHAT and FQNNGV. CDR3 nucleotide sequence: TGTGCCAGCAGCTTAGCACTAGCGGGACCCACAGATACGCAGTATTTT. Its protein is CASSLALAGPTDTQYF.

V usage is TRBV28 and J usage is TRBJ2-7; D is unresolved. Trimming shortened V by 5 bases and J by 2 bases, and 7 bases separated the two germline ends. This CDR3 has 12 residues. The germline gives CDR1 MDHEN, CDR2 SYDVKM. As DNA, the CDR3 is TGTGCCAGCAGTAAGGGCCCCTACGAGCAGTACTTC. It codes for CASSKGPYEQYF.

This rearrangement joins TRBV5-1 to TRBJ2-2; 15 nucleotides agree with TRBD2. The CDR3 length is 19 residues. The V and J ends lost 2 bases and 0 bases, in that order; junction bases with no gene match: 5. The germline V gene has CDR1 SGHRS and CDR2 YFSETQ. The CDR3 bases are TGCGCCAGCAGCTTCACAGGACTAGCGGGAGGGCCGAACACCGGGGAGCTGTTTTTT. The encoded protein is CASSFTGLAGGPNTGELFF.

This chain joins TRBV9 and TRBJ2-1; 12 bases fit TRBD2. This CDR3 is built from 13 residues. With V trimmed by 3 bases and J by 9 bases, 1 base remained unmatched. Germline values: CDR1 SGDLS, CDR2 YYNGEE. The CDR3 coding sequence is TGTGCCAGCAGCGGGACTAGCGGGGTTGAGCAGTTCTTC. It encodes CASSGTSGVEQFF. Together with reference TRBV9 and TRBJ2-1, the CDR3 gives the full variable domain: DSGVTQTPKHLITATGQRVTLRCSPRSGDLSVYWYQQSLDQGLQFLIQYYNGEERAKGNILERFSAQQFPDLHSELNLSSLELGDSALYFCASSGTSGVEQFFGPGTRLTVL.